Listed below are T cell receptor beta chains from one sample, sequenced in a study of OX40 agonist ivuxolimab in advanced cancers. Sequencing was performed with immunoSEQ multiplex PCR; in TCRdb, only in-frame clones are kept and a portion is missing. The repertoire holds about 32,000 clones, 80% to 90% seen once, with around a fifth in the top ten. Specimen: CD4+ or CD8+ T cells sorted from blood, collected in a trial of the OX40 agonist ivuxolimab. The receptors shown here come from an adult with an advanced solid tumor such as melanoma, head and neck, liver or kidney cancer. Both conserved end residues are part of each CDR3. A D gene is named only where the DNA matches it firmly. Only part of the rows carry a size: once, few, many, or a class if the clone is expanded.

J	size	D	V	DNA	CDR3
TRBJ1-2	-	-	TRBV5-6	TGTGCCAGCAGCTGGGGGGCGAACTATGGCTACACCTTC	CASSWGANYGYTF
TRBJ2-4	-	TRBD2	TRBV4-1	TGCGCCAGCAGCCAACTACGACTAGCGCGAGCCAAAAACATTCAGTACTTC	CASSQLRLARAKNIQYF
TRBJ2-2	-	TRBD2	TRBV7-9	TGTGCCAGCCGACGGACTAGCGGGAGGAGGGGCACCGGGGAGCTGTTTTTT	CASRRTSGRRGTGELFF
TRBJ2-7	-	-	TRBV7-2	TGTGCCAGCAGCCAACGACAGGGAGGCTCCTACGAGCAGTACTTC	CASSQRQGGSYEQYF
TRBJ2-1	once	-	TRBV7-9	TGTGCCAGCAGGGCGGGGACCGCTAACAATGAGCAGTTCTTC	CASRAGTANNEQFF
TRBJ1-1	-	TRBD1	TRBV7-8	TGTGCCAGCAGCCAACACACTTACGGGACAGGGACCTTTGAAGCTTTCTTT	CASSQHTYGTGTFEAFF
TRBJ2-7	-	TRBD2	TRBV6-1	TGTGCCAGCAGTGAGGGACTAGCGGGAGAATGGACCTACGAGCAGTACTTC	CASSEGLAGEWTYEQYF
TRBJ2-7	-	TRBD1	TRBV2	TGTGCCAGCAGCCGGGACAGGGTCTACGAGCAGTACTTC	CASSRDRVYEQYF
TRBJ2-5	-	TRBD2	TRBV11-1	TGTGCCAGCAGCTTAGTCGGTAGCGGGACCGTCACGGAGACCCAGTACTTC	CASSLVGSGTVTETQYF
TRBJ2-7	-	-	TRBV27	TGTGCCAGCAGTTCGTATGGTGAGGGGGCCTACGAGCAGTACTTC	CASSSYGEGAYEQYF
TRBJ1-1	-	TRBD1	TRBV7-2	TGTGCCAGCAGCTCCCAGGGGGCAGGGACTGAAGCTTTCTTT	CASSSQGAGTEAFF
TRBJ1-5	-	-	TRBV6-1	TGTGCCAGCAGTGCCACAGGGCCCAATCAGCCCCAGCATTTT	CASSATGPNQPQHF
TRBJ1-2	-	-	TRBV4-1	TGCGCCAGCAGCCAAAGCAGGGCCAGGGGCCTTTATGGCTACACCTTC	CASSQSRARGLYGYTF
TRBJ2-2	-	TRBD1	TRBV5-1	TGCGCCAGCAGCCTGCAGACGACCCAGGGGGCGAACACCGGGGAGCTGTTTTTT	CASSLQTTQGANTGELFF
TRBJ2-7	-	TRBD1	TRBV6-5	TGTGCCAGCAGTTACTCGAAACAGGGGGCAGGAGAGCAGTACTTC	CASSYSKQGAGEQYF
TRBJ2-2	-	TRBD2	TRBV6-1	TGTGCCAGCAGTGAACTAGCGGGGGACACCGGGGAGCTGTTTTTT	CASSELAGDTGELFF
TRBJ2-3	-	-	TRBV27	TGTGCCAGCAGTTTTCCCGGTGATACGCAGTATTTT	CASSFPGDTQYF
TRBJ2-3	-	TRBD2	TRBV5-4	TGTGCCAGCAGCTTAGGACTAGCCAGCACAGATACGCAGTATTTT	CASSLGLASTDTQYF
TRBJ2-1	-	-	TRBV7-8	TGTGCCAGCAGCGACCCGTGGGGGCGATACAATGAGCAGTTCTTC	CASSDPWGRYNEQFF
TRBJ2-7	-	-	TRBV4-1	TGCGCCAGCAGCCAGTCAGGTTTTTCCTACGAGCAGTACTTC	CASSQSGFSYEQYF
TRBJ2-5	-	-	TRBV7-2	TGTGCCAGCAGCTTAGGTACCTACCAAGAGACCCAGTACTTC	CASSLGTYQETQYF
TRBJ2-1	-	TRBD2	TRBV29-1	TGCAGCGTTGACAGACTAGCGGGAGATGGTGAGCAGTTCTTC	CSVDRLAGDGEQFF
TRBJ1-1	-	-	TRBV4-1	TGCGCCAGCAGCCAAGGGGCCCAATCCGGGGACACTGAAGCTTTCTTT	CASSQGAQSGDTEAFF
TRBJ2-4	few	TRBD2	TRBV11-2	TGTGCCAGCAGCCCATTAGCGGGGGGGCGAGGGAACATTCAGTACTTC	CASSPLAGGRGNIQYF
TRBJ1-2	-	-	TRBV19	TGTGCCAGTAAACGGGGCCCGGCCCAGTATGGCTACACCTTC	CASKRGPAQYGYTF
TRBJ1-6	once	-	TRBV7-9	TGTGCCAGCAGCGAGGGTTTCCTGGGTTCACCCCTCCACTTT	CASSEGFLGSPLHF
TRBJ2-1	-	TRBD2	TRBV19	TGTGCCAGTAGTGGGAGACTAGCGGGGGGCCAGAGCTCCTACAATGAGCAGTTCTTC	CASSGRLAGGQSSYNEQFF
TRBJ1-1	few	TRBD1	TRBV9	TGTGCCAGCAGCGAGCGGGACAGGGGGCCTGCGGGCACTGAAGCTTTCTTT	CASSERDRGPAGTEAFF
TRBJ1-1	once	TRBD1	TRBV6-5	TGTGCCAGCAGTCGACAGGGTGCGAACACTGAAGCTTTCTTT	CASSRQGANTEAFF
TRBJ1-2	-	-	TRBV6-5	TGTGCCAGCATCAGGTCGGGGGGAAACTATGGCTACACCTTC	CASIRSGGNYGYTF
TRBJ1-1	-	TRBD1	TRBV7-9	TGTGCCAGCAGCCCGGGACAGGGCCCGAACACTGAAGCTTTCTTT	CASSPGQGPNTEAFF
TRBJ2-6	-	-	TRBV21-1	TGTGCCAGCAGCAAAGTTAGTGACTCACGCTCTGGGGCCAACGTCCTGACTTTC	CASSKVSDSRSGANVLTF
TRBJ1-4	-	-	TRBV18	TGTGCCAGCTCACCACCGGGAGAAAAACTGTTTTTT	CASSPPGEKLFF
TRBJ2-5	-	TRBD2	TRBV28	TGTGCCAGCAGTTTAGCGGGAGGGCATGAGGGGGAGACCCAGTACTTC	CASSLAGGHEGETQYF
TRBJ2-3	-	-	TRBV28	TGTGCCAGCAGTAGGGTGGGCAGCACAGATACGCAGTATTTT	CASSRVGSTDTQYF
TRBJ2-2	-	TRBD1	TRBV10-1	TGCGCCAGCACCTCCGGGACAGCGAACACCGGGGAGCTGTTTTTT	CASTSGTANTGELFF
TRBJ2-7	-	TRBD1	TRBV19	TGTGCCAGTAGTATCTCGGGACAGGGGTCCTACGAGCAGTACTTC	CASSISGQGSYEQYF
TRBJ2-5	-	-	TRBV7-2	TGTGCCAGCAGGAAACCGGGACCACTCGGCCGGGAGACCCAGTACTTC	CASRKPGPLGRETQYF
TRBJ2-5	-	TRBD2	TRBV11-2	TGTGCCAGCAGCCCCCGACTAGCGGGAGGGTTAAGGACCCAGTACTTC	CASSPRLAGGLRTQYF
TRBJ2-7	-	-	TRBV6-5	TGTGCCAGCAGTTACTCGACCGTTCCAACCTACGAGCAGTACTTC	CASSYSTVPTYEQYF
TRBJ2-5	once	-	TRBV10-3	TGTGCCATCGCTCGGGACCTAAGTGGCCGGGGGTACTTC	CAIARDLSGRGYF
TRBJ2-5	-	-	TRBV14	TGTGCCAGCGCCGTCTGGACGCAAGAGACCCAGTACTTC	CASAVWTQETQYF
TRBJ1-5	large	-	TRBV28	TGTGCCAGCAGTATACCACGAACAGGGCCCAAGTCGGATCAGCCCCAGCATTTT	CASSIPRTGPKSDQPQHF
TRBJ2-3	-	TRBD1	TRBV27	TGTGCCAGTAAACAGACAGGGGGTACAGATACGCAGTATTTT	CASKQTGGTDTQYF
TRBJ2-5	few	TRBD2	TRBV5-6	TGTGCCAGCAGCTTCGGCGGGGGTGGAGAGACCCAGTACTTC	CASSFGGGGETQYF